This T cell receptor (beta chain) was documented in a study of CD8+ T cells in alopecia areata. General study results and limits: Greater clonality was observed in lesional scalp samples, especially alopecia totalis/universalis, versus normal scalp. It was less clear whether patients shared TCRs than it was in mice, possibly because of HLA. Normal skin's resident alphabeta T cells are sequenced alongside lesional scalp T cells.

Germline CDR1 reads SSHAT; CDR2 reads FNYEAQ (reference sequence). The CDR3 loop spans 17 amino acids. RNA was extracted and reverse transcribed into cDNA as the sequencing template. Assay used: immunoSEQ multiplex PCR; TCRdb lists only in-frame clones, some missing. The data contain 93,000 or so clones, 55% of them singletons. Comment on this clone: Its antigen is as yet unknown. Sequence at one end of the junction differs from germline and may be a read error.

The chain is built from TRBV7-7 and TRBJ2-5, with no clear D. This clonotype was sampled from a human donor in good health. Sequencing was done on a sample of CD4+ T cells sorted from blood. Here the CDR3 reads CASSPSRAGDYQETQYF. The CDR3 DNA reads as TGTGCTAGCAGCCCGAGTCGGGCAGGAGATTACCAAGAGACCCAGTACTTC. Full variable domain (remainder filled in from reference TRBV7-7 and TRBJ2-5): GAGVSQSPRYKVTKRGQDVTLRCDPISSHATLYWYQQALGQGPEFLTYFNYEAQPDKSGLPSDRFSAERPEGSISTLTIQRTEQRDSAMYRCASSPSRAGDYQETQYFGPGTRLLVL.